This T cell receptor (beta chain) was retrieved from a study of shared clonotypes between healthy human individuals. Overall study results and limits: Clonotypes shared by all four sorted-subset donors had higher generation probabilities than non-shared clonotypes. Naive subsets generally had larger estimated richness than memory subsets.

Some clones are missing from TCRdb's copy, which holds only in-frame ones; the method was immunoSEQ multiplex PCR. The sample carries about 2 million clones, about 95% recorded once. CD45RO-negative, CCR7-selected cells formed the naive CD8 fraction, which excluded terminally differentiated effector memory CD45RA+ cells. Regarding this clone: Its antigen is undetermined.

V lost 0 bases to trimming and J lost 3 bases; unmatched junction nucleotides: 7. The CDR3 contains 18 residues. CDR1 is MNHNS, CDR2 SASEGT, per germline. The sequencing input was naive CD8+ T cells sorted from blood. The chain carries TRBV6-1 and TRBJ2-7; 14 nucleotides match TRBD2. This clonotype was sampled from a man between 18 and 35 years old in good health. The chain's CDR3 is CASSEAGLAGEIYYEQYF. In DNA, the CDR3 is TGTGCCAGCAGTGAAGCGGGACTAGCGGGAGAGATTTACTACGAGCAGTACTTC.